These 8 T cell receptor beta chains were all obtained from the same sample, sequenced in a study of beta chain features in type 1 diabetes. General observations from the study: TCRB CDR3 length was moderately but significantly reduced in all four CD4+ subsets of Type 1 diabetes patients.

For these TCRs, the target antigens are not known. As every portion of the isolated RNA was reverse transcribed, the sequencing read expressed TCRB transcripts. Sequenced by immunoSEQ multiplex PCR; TCRdb stores in-frame clones only, minus some. Of fewer than 400,000 clones listed, 7% to 10% are singletons. Sequencing used central memory CD4+ T cells from blood. These receptors originate from a man aged 25-45 years with type 1 diabetes.

The V call is TRBV7-9, the J call TRBJ2-1; D gene unclear. Trimming took off 1 base at V and 9 bases at J, with 10 bases between the two ends. The CDR3 spans 13 residues. In germline, CDR1 is SEHNR, CDR2 FQNEAQ (reference sequence). The CDR3 region has the DNA TGTGCCAGCAGCTTAGAATGGGTTATTGAGCAGTTCTTC. Its protein is CASSLEWVIEQFF.

This clone was seen only once. One end of the junction is discordant with germline, which a read error may explain. The chain has TRBV12-5 and TRBJ2-7, with 7 bases aligning to TRBD2. The CDR3 runs to 10 residues. Germline V gene data show CDR1 as LGHNT and CDR2 as FRNRAP. The CDR3 protein is CASGDYGQYF. CDR3 DNA: TGTGCCTCCGGGGACTACGGGCAGTACTTC.

This clone has more than one count but fewer than ten. The chain couples TRBV10-3 to TRBJ2-1; D may be TRBD2 (5 bases). The CDR3 extends over 15 amino acids. Trimming shortened V by 6 bases and J by 3 bases, and 15 bases separated the two germline ends. CDR1 and CDR2 from the germline V gene are ENHRY and SYGVKD. The CDR3: CAISDHLDFYNEQFF. The CDR3 bases are TGTGCCATCAGCGATCATTTGGACTTCTACAATGAGCAGTTCTTC.

The chain joins TRBV2 to TRBJ2-1; 14 nucleotides agree with TRBD2. V lost 6 bases and J lost 3; bases outside the gene matches: 1. The length of the CDR3 is 15 residues. Germline V gives CDR1 SNHLY, CDR2 FYNNEI. The CDR3 nucleotides read TGTGCCAGCAGAGGGACTAGCGGGGGCTACAATGAGCAGTTCTTC. Translating it yields CASRGTSGGYNEQFF.

The chain joins TRBV6-5 to TRBJ2-5, with D possibly matching TRBD2 (6 bases). The CDR3 runs to 15 residues. The germline gives CDR1 MNHEY, CDR2 SVGAGI. Trimming stripped 6 bases from V and 3 bases from J, with 17 bases between. CDR3 nucleotides: TGTGCCAGCAGGGCCGGTAGCGGTATCGAAGAGACCCAGTACTTC. Residues: CASRAGSGIEETQYF.

The V and J genes are TRBV2 and TRBJ1-2, with 9 nucleotides matching TRBD1. Looked up from germline, CDR1 is SNHLY and CDR2 is FYNNEI. Trimming took 10 bases from V and 2 from J; bases not matched to a gene: 8. The CDR3 consists of 14 residues. The CDR3 reads CATRRDRDNYGYTF. CDR3 DNA sequence: TGTGCCACCCGACGGGACAGGGACAACTATGGCTACACCTTC.

The chain employs TRBV28 and TRBJ1-1; tentative D call: TRBD1 (5 bases). From germline, CDR1 is MDHEN and CDR2 SYDVKM. Trimming took 3 bases from V and 4 from J, leaving 9 bases between them. The CDR3 extends over 13 amino acids. CDR3: CASSLPRVTEAFF. The CDR3 DNA reads TGTGCCAGCAGTTTGCCCAGGGTCACTGAAGCTTTCTTT.

In this sample, this clone turned up many times. This CDR3 is also generated by other DNA sequences in the sample. CDR3 nucleotides: TGTGCCAGCAGCGCAGGACAGGGAGGCACCGGGGAGCTGTTTTTT. Protein product: CASSAGQGGTGELFF. This sequence joins TRBV7-9 and TRBJ2-2, with 8 bases lining up with TRBD1. After removal of 5 bases from V and 4 bases from J, the junction contained 6 bases not matched to a gene. Germline-derived CDR1 and CDR2 are SEHNR and FQNEAQ (reference sequence). The CDR3 sequence is 15 residues long.